The clone carrying this TCR beta chain showed up many times. Its matching antigen is unknown. Trimming shortened V by 4 bases and J by 2 bases, and 16 bases separated the two germline ends. The CDR3 is 16 amino acids. Per the germline V gene, CDR1 is SGHTA and CDR2 is FQGNSA. TCRdb independently ran MiXCR on the reads; one entry per CDR3 protein. The repertoire holds around 450,000 distinct CDR3 sequences, with roughly 30% as singletons. This entry comes from a study of T cell repertoires in cytomegalovirus infection. Study-level background: Shared public TCR beta signatures pointed to both CMV infection and a matching HLA type. Study-wide results and caveats: Individuals carrying CMV plus the relevant HLA were identified by cumulative frequency of public TCR beta families. HLA-C-restricted CMV-specific TCR beta clonotypes prevailed in the ex vivo response.

This TCR was recovered from a human donor in good health (CMV status not recorded). Some clones in this sample may be carry-over from other donors' samples. Sequencing was done on a sample of PBMCs. The J gene is TRBJ2-3, the V gene TRBV7-2; maybe TRBD1 (5 bases). The CDR3 is CASSSQGLMDTDTQYF. CDR3 DNA: TGTGCCAGCAGCTCTCAGGGCCTGATGGACACAGATACGCAGTATTTT.